The rows below give T cell receptor beta chains drawn from one sample of a study of human T cells and chemical hapten exposure. TCRdb re-called the RACE reads with MiXCR, one entry per CDR3 protein. The table has tens of thousands of distinct CDR3 sequences, approximately 7.6% seen once. This specimen was whole blood, taken in connection with sensitization to the hapten diphenylcyclopropenone (DPC). These receptor sequences come from a woman between 45 and 60 years old with alopecia areata. Some clones in this sample may be carry-over from other donors' samples. The CDR3 runs from the conserved cysteine through the conserved F or W. The order of the fields is D gene, J gene, V gene, clone size, CDR3 protein, CDR3 DNA. The D gene is left open where the match is weak. The size field is filled for only some rows; it gives once, few, many or a size class.

>TRBD2|TRBJ2-1|TRBV27|few
CASSRRLAGSYNEQFF
TGTGCCAGCAGTCGACGACTAGCGGGCTCCTACAATGAGCAGTTCTTC
>.|TRBJ1-5|TRBV12-3/TRBV12-4|many
CASSFVGDGQPQHF
TGTGCCAGCAGTTTCGTGGGGGATGGTCAGCCCCAGCATTTT
>TRBD2|TRBJ2-7|TRBV6-2/TRBV6-3|.
CASTLGGAAGVQSYEQYF
TGTGCCAGCACTCTCGGAGGGGCGGCGGGAGTTCAATCCTACGAGCAGTACTTC
>.|TRBJ2-7|TRBV27|many
CASSLSREPYEQYF
TGTGCCAGCAGTTTATCACGGGAACCCTACGAGCAGTACTTC
>.|TRBJ1-2|TRBV7-9|many
CASSLAGGGYGYTF
TGTGCCAGCAGCTTAGCCGGTGGTGGCTATGGCTACACCTTC
>TRBD2|TRBJ2-1|TRBV12-3/TRBV12-4|many
CASKGTSASNEQFF
TGTGCCAGCAAAGGGACTAGCGCTTCGAATGAGCAGTTCTTC
>.|TRBJ1-4|TRBV18|once
CASLDRINEKLFF
TGTGCCAGCCTTGACAGGATTAATGAAAAACTGTTTTTT
>.|TRBJ1-4|TRBV29-1|many
CSVGGGGEKLFF
TGCAGCGTAGGCGGCGGCGGGGAAAAACTGTTTTTT
>TRBD2|TRBJ2-1|TRBV20-1|many
CSARDLLAGPPNEQFF
TGCAGTGCTAGAGACCTACTAGCGGGCCCCCCCAATGAGCAGTTCTTC
>TRBD2|TRBJ2-2|TRBV3-1|.
CASSHLRGSGSTGELFF
TGTGCCAGCAGCCACCTTCGGGGTAGCGGGAGCACCGGGGAGCTGTTTTTT
>.|TRBJ2-3|TRBV6-5|once
CASSPRGDTDTQYF
TGTGCCAGCAGTCCCAGGGGGGACACAGATACGCAGTATTTT
>.|TRBJ1-1|TRBV6-1|medium-sized
CASTFGPRGPSWAFF
TGTGCCAGCACTTTCGGCCCCCGGGGCCCCAGTTGGGCTTTCTTT
>TRBD1|TRBJ2-6|TRBV7-2|many
CASTWDRPLRSGANVLTF
TGTGCCAGCACCTGGGACAGGCCTCTGAGGTCTGGGGCCAACGTCCTGACTTTC
>.|TRBJ2-1|TRBV11-2|many
CASSLLLPRAQVASEQFF
TGTGCCAGCAGCTTATTGCTCCCGCGAGCACAGGTCGCTAGCGAGCAGTTCTTC
>.|TRBJ2-3|TRBV6-2/TRBV6-3|many
CASSYPSGGADTQYF
TGTGCCAGCAGTTACCCCTCCGGGGGAGCGGATACGCAGTATTTT
>.|TRBJ1-2|TRBV20-1|many
CSARDSAAYYGYTF
TGCAGTGCTAGAGATTCCGCAGCTTACTATGGCTACACCTTC
>.|TRBJ1-2|TRBV5-1|.
CASRSETNYGYTF
TGCGCCAGCAGGTCAGAAACTAACTATGGCTACACCTTC
>.|TRBJ2-7|TRBV5-6|many
CASSWAGSGEQYF
TGTGCCAGCAGCTGGGCAGGTTCGGGGGAGCAGTACTTC
>TRBD2|TRBJ2-3|TRBV28|many
CASGGGADPSDTQYF
TGTGCCAGCGGCGGGGGAGCGGACCCCTCAGATACGCAGTATTTT
>.|TRBJ2-5|TRBV29-1|few
CSVAPGGTQYF
TGCAGCGTGGCCCCCGGCGGGACCCAGTACTTC
>.|TRBJ2-5|TRBV11-3|few
CASSLRGQETQYF
TGTGCCAGCAGCCTAAGGGGGCAAGAGACCCAGTACTTC
>TRBD2|TRBJ2-5|TRBV6-2/TRBV6-3|few
CASSYSSSGSETQYF
TGTGCCAGCAGTTACTCGAGTAGCGGGAGTGAGACCCAGTACTTC
>TRBD1|TRBJ2-1|TRBV6-5|few
CASSYWSPGGLDEQFF
TGTGCCAGCAGTTACTGGTCACCAGGGGGCCTGGATGAGCAGTTCTTC
>.|TRBJ1-1|TRBV27|many
CASRTWDAADTEAFF
TGTGCCAGCAGGACTTGGGACGCAGCGGACACTGAAGCTTTCTTT
>.|TRBJ1-5|TRBV10-2|many
CASSDTSRNQPQHF
TGCGCCAGCAGTGATACCAGCCGCAATCAGCCCCAGCATTTT
>.|TRBJ1-5|TRBV28|many
CASKAFNMWDNQPQHF
TGTGCCAGCAAAGCTTTCAATATGTGGGACAATCAGCCCCAGCATTTT
>.|TRBJ2-1|TRBV7-6|many
CASSRDSTTYNEQFF
TGTGCCAGCAGCCGCGATTCAACCACCTACAATGAGCAGTTCTTC
>.|TRBJ2-4|TRBV5-8|many
CASSFGLPIQYF
TGTGCCAGCAGCTTCGGCCTACCTATTCAGTACTTC
>.|TRBJ1-2|TRBV27|many
CASSFGGYGYTF
TGTGCCAGCAGTTTCGGAGGGTATGGCTACACCTTC
>.|TRBJ2-1|TRBV12-3/TRBV12-4|.
CASSLAWGSNEQFF
TGTGCCAGCAGCCTAGCGTGGGGGAGCAATGAGCAGTTCTTC
>.|TRBJ1-3|TRBV5-1|many
CASSSQQGSGNTIYF
TGCGCCAGCAGCTCTCAACAGGGCTCTGGAAACACCATATATTTT
>.|TRBJ1-5|TRBV19|many
CASSIPGGRGQPQHF
TGTGCCAGTAGTATCCCAGGCGGCAGGGGTCAGCCCCAGCATTTT
>.|TRBJ1-1|TRBV5-4|many
CASSLTGAQATEAFF
TGTGCCAGCAGCCTCACCGGGGCCCAAGCCACTGAAGCTTTCTTT
>.|TRBJ2-7|TRBV7-7|.
CASSFRTASFEQYF
TGTGCTAGCAGCTTTCGGACAGCCAGCTTTGAGCAGTACTTC
>.|TRBJ2-3|TRBV4-1|few
CASSQAQGLDTQYF
TGCGCCAGCAGCCAAGCCCAGGGATTAGATACGCAGTATTTT
>TRBD1|TRBJ2-7|TRBV27|many
CASSPGGYEQYF
TGTGCCAGCAGCCCAGGGGGATACGAGCAGTACTTC
>TRBD2|TRBJ2-1|TRBV29-1|many
CSVESSGRATQFF
TGCAGCGTTGAGTCTAGCGGGAGGGCCACTCAGTTCTTC
>.|TRBJ2-7|TRBV6-2/TRBV6-3|many
CASSYSTRVIARTTYEQYF
TGTGCCAGCAGTTACTCGACGAGAGTTATTGCCAGGACGACCTACGAGCAGTACTTC